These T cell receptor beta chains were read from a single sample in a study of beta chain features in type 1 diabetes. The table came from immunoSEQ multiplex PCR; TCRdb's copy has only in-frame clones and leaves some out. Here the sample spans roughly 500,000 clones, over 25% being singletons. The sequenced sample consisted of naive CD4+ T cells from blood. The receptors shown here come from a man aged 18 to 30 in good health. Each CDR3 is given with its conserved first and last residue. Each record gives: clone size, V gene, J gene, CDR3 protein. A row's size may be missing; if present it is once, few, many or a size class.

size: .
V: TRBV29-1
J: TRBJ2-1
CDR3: CSVGPTGTGWGEQFF

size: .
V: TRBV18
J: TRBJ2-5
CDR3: CASSPPGTGEETQYF

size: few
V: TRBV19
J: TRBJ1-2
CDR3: CASSIRVGEYGYTF

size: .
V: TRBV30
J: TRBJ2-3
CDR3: CAWSVGVDTQYF

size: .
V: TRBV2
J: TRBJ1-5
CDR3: CASSEERGNQPQHF

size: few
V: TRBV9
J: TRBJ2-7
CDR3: CASSVSSSPYEQYF

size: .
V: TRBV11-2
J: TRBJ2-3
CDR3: CASSLGLSSDTQYF

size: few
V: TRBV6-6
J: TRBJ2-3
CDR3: CASSKPHVTDTQYF

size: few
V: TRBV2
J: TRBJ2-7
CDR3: CASSETNEQYF

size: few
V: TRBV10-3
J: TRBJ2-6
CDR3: CATLVRTGVLSGANVLTF

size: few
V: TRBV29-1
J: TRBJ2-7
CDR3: CSVTSGSYEQYF

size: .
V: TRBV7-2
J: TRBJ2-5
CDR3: CASSSLAGPQETQYF

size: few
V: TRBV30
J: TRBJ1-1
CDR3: CAWSGQGDTEAFF

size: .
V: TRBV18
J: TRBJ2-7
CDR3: CASSPTRNHEQYF

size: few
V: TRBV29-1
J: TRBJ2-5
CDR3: CSVGILETQYF

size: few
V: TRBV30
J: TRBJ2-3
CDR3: CAWRLLAGTDTQYF

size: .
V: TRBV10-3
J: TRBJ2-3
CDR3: CAISKLDMAFGTDTQYF

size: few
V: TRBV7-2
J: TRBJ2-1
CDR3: CASSLGTGTHYNEQFF

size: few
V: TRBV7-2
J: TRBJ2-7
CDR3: CASSPSWGSSYEQYF

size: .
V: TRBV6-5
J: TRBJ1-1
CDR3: CASSYYRNEPEAFF

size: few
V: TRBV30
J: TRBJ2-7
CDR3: CAWRLTGNSYEQYF

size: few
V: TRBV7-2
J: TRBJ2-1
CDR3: CASSGRREYDEQFF

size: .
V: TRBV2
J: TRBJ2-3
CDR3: CASVPTAPWTDTQYF

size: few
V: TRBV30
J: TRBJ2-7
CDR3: CAWSLTYEQYF

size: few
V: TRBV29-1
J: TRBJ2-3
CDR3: CSVDPSVTDTQYF

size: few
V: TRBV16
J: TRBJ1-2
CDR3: CASSRQGYGYTF

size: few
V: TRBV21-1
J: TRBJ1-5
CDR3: CAPRPGGNQPQHF

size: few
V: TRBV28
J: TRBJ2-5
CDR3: CASRGLETQYF

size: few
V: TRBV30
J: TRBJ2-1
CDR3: CAWSRRSTVTASSYNEQFF

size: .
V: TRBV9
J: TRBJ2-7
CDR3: CASSVTSVSYEQYF

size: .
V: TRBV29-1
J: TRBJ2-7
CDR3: CSVAPWEGKYEQYF

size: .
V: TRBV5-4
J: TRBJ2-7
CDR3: CASSLAGTGEQYF

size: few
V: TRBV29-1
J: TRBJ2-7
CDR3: CSGAFGDFSYEQYF

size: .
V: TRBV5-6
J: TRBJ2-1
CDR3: CASSSGLDGDEQFF

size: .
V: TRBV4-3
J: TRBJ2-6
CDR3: CASSQQGSSGANVLTF

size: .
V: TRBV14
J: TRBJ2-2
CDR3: CASSPQGGDTGELFF

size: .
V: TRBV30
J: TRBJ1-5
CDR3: CAWSPDRLQPQHF

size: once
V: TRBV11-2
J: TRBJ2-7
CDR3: CASSDGASYEQYF

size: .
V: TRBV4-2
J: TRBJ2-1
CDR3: CASSQRSGQGYNEQFF

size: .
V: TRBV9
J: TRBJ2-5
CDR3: CASSRVLRETQYF

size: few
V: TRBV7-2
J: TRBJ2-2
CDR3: CASSFRLAGDTGELFF

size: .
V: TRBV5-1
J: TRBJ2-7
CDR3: CASTETSSYEQYF

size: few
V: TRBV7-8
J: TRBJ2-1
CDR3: CASSNGGSSYNEQFF

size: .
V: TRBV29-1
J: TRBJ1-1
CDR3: CSVEKRQGVWDTEAFF

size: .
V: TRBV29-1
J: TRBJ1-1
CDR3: CSVARTPLNTEAFF

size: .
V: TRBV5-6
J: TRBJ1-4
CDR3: CASSAGFINEKLFF

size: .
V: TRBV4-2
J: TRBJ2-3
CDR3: CASSRLATSTDTQYF

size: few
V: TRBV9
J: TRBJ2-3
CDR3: CASSVASAGGPRADTQYF

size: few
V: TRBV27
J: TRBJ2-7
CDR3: CASSPRDRGYEQYF

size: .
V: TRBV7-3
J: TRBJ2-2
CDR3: CASSLNRLAGVVTGELFF

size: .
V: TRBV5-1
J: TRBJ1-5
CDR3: CASSLDRGRNQPQHF

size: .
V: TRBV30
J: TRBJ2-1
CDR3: CAWTPGGYYNEQFF

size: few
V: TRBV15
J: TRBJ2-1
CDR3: CATSRDVLLLVDEQFF